Reported below is one TCR beta chain. This CDR3 spans 14 amino acids. J was trimmed by 5 bases and V by 4 bases; bases with no gene match: 3. Germline CDR1 is SGHNT and CDR2 is YENEEA. This entry comes from a study of blood T cell repertoires in COVID-19. Produced via immunoSEQ multiplex PCR; TCRdb's table is partial and in-frame only. The sample has over 200,000 clones, approximately 88% seen once; the top ten hold around 10%. Cohort placement rested on clinical history that participants reported themselves. The chain carries TRBV11-3 and TRBJ1-4; 8 bases fit TRBD1. Sequencing was performed on PBMCs or T cells enriched from blood (not recorded which). The clonotype was recovered from a man younger than 35 with acute COVID-19. The CDR3 sequence is CASSSGQENEKLFF. DNA for the CDR3: TGTGCCAGCAGCTCGGGACAGGAAAATGAAAAACTGTTTTTT.